Listed below are T cell receptor beta chains from one sample, sequenced in a study of regulatory T cells in long-lasting Graves disease. Each CDR3 protein is one row after TCRdb ran MiXCR on the multiplex PCR reads. There are roughly 380,000 distinct CDR3 sequences in the sample; less than 20% occur only once, and 22% lies in the top ten. The sample here was peripheral blood mononuclear cells (PBMCs), taken at new diagnosis, from a patient treated with antithyroid drugs. The receptors here all came from a female donor with Graves disease. Both conserved end residues are part of each CDR3. Fields, in order: V gene, D gene, J gene, clone size, CDR3 protein, CDR3 DNA. The D gene is left open where the match is weak. Size is stated for part of the rows, as once, few or many counts, or as a class when the clone is expanded.

v_gene: TRBV7-6
d_gene: NA
j_gene: TRBJ2-3
abundance: NA
CDR3aa: CASSSIYKGHEGDTLYF
CDR3nt: TGTGCCAGCAGCTCCATTTATAAAGGGCATGAGGGAGATACGCTGTATTTT

v_gene: TRBV4-1
d_gene: TRBD1
j_gene: TRBJ1-1
abundance: many
CDR3aa: CASSQEYGGTGVNTEAFF
CDR3nt: TGCGCCAGCAGCCAAGAATACGGCGGGACAGGAGTGAACACTGAAGCTTTCTTT

v_gene: TRBV4-1
d_gene: NA
j_gene: TRBJ2-3
abundance: many
CDR3aa: CASSQPVKQSTDTQYF
CDR3nt: TGCGCCAGCAGCCAACCTGTCAAGCAAAGCACAGATACGCAGTATTTT

v_gene: TRBV7-9
d_gene: NA
j_gene: TRBJ1-2
abundance: NA
CDR3aa: CASSLPANYGYTF
CDR3nt: TGTGCCAGCAGCTTGCCGGCTAACTATGGCTACACCTTC

v_gene: TRBV6-1
d_gene: NA
j_gene: TRBJ1-2
abundance: NA
CDR3aa: CASSGSRGGGGYTF
CDR3nt: TGTGCCAGCAGTGGAAGTCGAGGGGGAGGTGGCTACACCTTC

v_gene: TRBV6-2/TRBV6-3
d_gene: NA
j_gene: TRBJ1-1
abundance: many
CDR3aa: CASSYPERGEYNTEAFF
CDR3nt: TGTGCCAGCAGTTACCCGGAGCGGGGAGAGTATAACACTGAAGCTTTCTTT

v_gene: TRBV28
d_gene: TRBD1
j_gene: TRBJ2-1
abundance: many
CDR3aa: CASSPWTGGNEQFF
CDR3nt: TGTGCCAGCAGCCCCTGGACAGGGGGTAATGAGCAGTTCTTC

v_gene: TRBV9
d_gene: NA
j_gene: TRBJ1-5
abundance: many
CDR3aa: CASSVEGENQPQHF
CDR3nt: TGTGCCAGCAGCGTAGAAGGAGAGAATCAGCCCCAGCATTTT

v_gene: TRBV27
d_gene: TRBD1
j_gene: TRBJ1-1
abundance: many
CDR3aa: CASSFGLGQGPTEAFF
CDR3nt: TGTGCCAGCAGTTTTGGACTCGGACAGGGTCCCACTGAAGCTTTCTTT

v_gene: TRBV20-1
d_gene: TRBD2
j_gene: TRBJ2-1
abundance: NA
CDR3aa: CSARPYSGGSGEQFF
CDR3nt: TGCAGTGCTAGGCCCTACAGCGGGGGTTCAGGCGAGCAGTTCTTC

v_gene: TRBV11-2
d_gene: NA
j_gene: TRBJ2-7
abundance: many
CDR3aa: CASSQPYEQYF
CDR3nt: TGTGCCAGCAGCCAACCGTACGAGCAGTACTTC

v_gene: TRBV27
d_gene: NA
j_gene: TRBJ2-1
abundance: many
CDR3aa: CASSRRKGGPYNEQFF
CDR3nt: TGTGCCAGCAGCCGACGAAAGGGGGGCCCCTACAATGAGCAGTTCTTC

v_gene: TRBV3-1
d_gene: NA
j_gene: TRBJ2-5
abundance: many
CDR3aa: CASSQPPGGEETQYF
CDR3nt: TGTGCCAGCAGTCAACCCCCCGGGGGAGAAGAGACCCAGTACTTC

v_gene: TRBV28
d_gene: TRBD2
j_gene: TRBJ2-7
abundance: NA
CDR3aa: CASSSGLAYDEQYF
CDR3nt: TGTGCCAGCAGTTCGGGACTAGCGTACGACGAGCAGTACTTC

v_gene: TRBV2
d_gene: NA
j_gene: TRBJ1-2
abundance: many
CDR3aa: CASSVLPYKANYGYTF
CDR3nt: TGTGCCAGCTCGGTACTTCCGTATAAAGCTAACTATGGCTACACCTTC

v_gene: TRBV3-1
d_gene: TRBD1
j_gene: TRBJ1-2
abundance: many
CDR3aa: CASSQDMSTGSSGGYTF
CDR3nt: TGTGCCAGCAGCCAAGATATGTCGACAGGGAGTTCGGGTGGCTACACCTTC

v_gene: TRBV6-5
d_gene: NA
j_gene: TRBJ2-1
abundance: many
CDR3aa: CASSYSKTLNEQFF
CDR3nt: TGTGCCAGCAGTTACTCGAAGACCTTAAATGAGCAGTTCTTC

v_gene: TRBV6-1
d_gene: TRBD1
j_gene: TRBJ1-1
abundance: many
CDR3aa: CASRADRVTDEAFF
CDR3nt: TGTGCCAGCAGAGCGGACAGGGTTACAGATGAAGCTTTCTTT

v_gene: TRBV20-1
d_gene: TRBD2
j_gene: TRBJ2-4
abundance: many
CDR3aa: CSALSGARAKNIQYF
CDR3nt: TGCAGTGCCCTCAGCGGGGCTCGAGCCAAAAACATTCAGTACTTC

v_gene: TRBV4-3
d_gene: NA
j_gene: TRBJ2-1
abundance: many
CDR3aa: CASSQGEGTINNEQFF
CDR3nt: TGCGCCAGCAGCCAAGGTGAGGGAACTATCAACAATGAGCAGTTCTTC

v_gene: TRBV6-2/TRBV6-3
d_gene: TRBD2
j_gene: TRBJ2-2
abundance: many
CDR3aa: CASRPAGVDTGELFF
CDR3nt: TGTGCCAGCAGACCAGCGGGAGTCGACACCGGGGAGCTGTTTTTT

v_gene: TRBV7-2
d_gene: NA
j_gene: TRBJ2-3
abundance: NA
CDR3aa: CASSLQVGDTQYF
CDR3nt: TGTGCCAGCAGCTTGCAAGTAGGGGATACGCAGTATTTT